This T cell receptor (beta chain) was retrieved from a study of blood T cell repertoires in COVID-19 (dated by TCRdb to 2018 to 2021). Turning to the overall study: The collaborator samples originated in the United States, Italy and Spain and spanned the acute and convalescent phases of COVID-19. Samples were obtained from the ongoing ImmuneRACE study (first 160 participants) and from roughly 1,300 subjects provided by 6 global collaborators. Where HLA class I and class II types were available, the types were taken from metadata supplied by the sample provider, not from assay-based typing. The material from the prospective study consisted of cDNA or gDNA derived from T cells, B-cell-depleted T cells, or PBMCs. The sample metadata nearly always contained a de-identified subject ID, COVID-19 status, age in years and sex. Subjects who had been exposed to COVID-19, were actively infected with it, or had recovered from it provided the deeply sampled blood TCRbeta repertoires that made up the dataset. The repertoires were made available in a free public database intended to serve as a resource for research on the immune response to SARS-CoV-2.

Collaborating institutions collected whole blood in K2EDTA tubes following their own protocols. For TCRbeta analysis, collaborators shipped samples as frozen whole blood, isolated PBMCs, or DNA extracted from either of those sample types. Broad study findings and their caveats: The quantity of clinical and demographic metadata differed by source and by participant and was supplied without curation.

The CDR3 has 13 amino acids, counting the end cysteine and phenylalanine. The retained sequence is limited to the CDR3, 39 bases, with the frame set at the first base. Based on the germline V gene, the CDR1 and CDR2 sequences are MDHEN and SYDVKM. At the junction V is shortened by 7 bases and J by 2 bases, with 9 bases in between. The immunoSEQ Assay, a bias-controlled multiplex PCR, was used to amplify TCRbeta CDR3 regions from genomic DNA. Processing in the source paper ran as follows. Nucleated cell counts per sample were estimated from amplification of reference gene primers within the assay. Sequence reads were collapsed and filtered to measure the absolute abundance of every unique TCRbeta CDR3 rearrangement. For each sample, productive Simpson clonality was calculated as the square root of Simpson's diversity index over productive rearrangements. TCRdb holds this immuneACCESS table with in-frame rearrangements only. Some clones are missing; in checked studies, unresolved V genes explain under half, and the rest has no known cause. D and trimming come from the DNA, and the V and J calls and clone size come from that table. For this sample the table gives more than 300,000 clones, of which about 82% were detected only once. The ten largest clones represent around 1.6% of the sample.

As concerns this clone: It has no known antigen specificity. Per-nucleotide qualities are absent, and no much larger clonotype sits a single base away.

What was sequenced was peripheral blood. The receptor was isolated from a woman between 50 and 59 years old with acute or convalescent COVID-19. This chain is built from TRBV28 and TRBJ2-1; TRBD2 is perhaps the D gene, given 5 matching bases. Here the CDR3 is given as CASTTGTYNEQFF. The DNA reads as follows: TGTGCCAGCACGACGGGAACCTACAATGAGCAGTTCTTC.